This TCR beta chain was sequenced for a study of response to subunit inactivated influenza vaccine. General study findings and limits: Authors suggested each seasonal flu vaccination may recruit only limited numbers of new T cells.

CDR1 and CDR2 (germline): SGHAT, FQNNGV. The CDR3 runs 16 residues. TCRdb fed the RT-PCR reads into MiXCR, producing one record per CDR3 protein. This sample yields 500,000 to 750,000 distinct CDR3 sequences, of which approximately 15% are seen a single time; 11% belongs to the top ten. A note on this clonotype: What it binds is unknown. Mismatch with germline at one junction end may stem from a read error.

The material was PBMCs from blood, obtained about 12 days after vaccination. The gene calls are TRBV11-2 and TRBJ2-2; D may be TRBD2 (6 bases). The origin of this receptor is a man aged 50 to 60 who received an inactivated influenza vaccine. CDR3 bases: TGTGCCAGCAGCTTGTGGCGGGGCTTGGCCACCGTGGAGCTGTTTTTT. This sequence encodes CASSLWRGLATVELFF.